One and the same sample provided the 18 T cell receptor beta chains below, sequenced in a study of cytomegalovirus exposure and HLA in healthy donors. PCR amplification relied on 60 Vbeta primers (plus 13 Jbeta primers). The method was immunoSEQ multiplex PCR; TCRdb's version includes in-frame clones alone and lacks a portion of them. The sample has roughly 100,000 clones, roughly three quarters seen once; the top ten hold around 4.5%. Specimen: PBMCs. The source of these receptors is a woman between 35 and 50 years old in good health and CMV-seronegative.

The chain employs TRBV7-2 and TRBJ2-7, with 7 bases identical to TRBD2. The CDR3 contains 12 residues. In germline, CDR1 is SGHTA, CDR2 FQGNSA. V was clipped by 4 bases and J by 3 bases; unmatched bases: 0. CDR3 region: CASSWGGYEQYF. The CDR3, as DNA: TGTGCCAGCAGCTGGGGGGGCTACGAGCAGTACTTC.

This clone appeared a single time. This chain connects TRBV7-9 to TRBJ1-3; no definite D call. There are 14 residues in the CDR3. CDR1 and CDR2 from the germline V gene are SEHNR and FQNEAQ (reference sequence). V lost 5 bases and J 1 base, leaving 9 bases between the germline ends. The CDR3 nucleotides are TGTGCCAGCAGCCCGCAGGAATCTGGAAACACCATATATTTT. The encoded protein is CASSPQESGNTIYF.

The chain employs TRBV6-1 and TRBJ2-5; the D gene is possibly TRBD2 (6 bases). The CDR3 consists of 15 residues. V gave up 5 bases and J gave up 0 bases, with 13 bases separating them. CDR1 and CDR2 from the germline V gene are MNHNS and SASEGT. In DNA form, the CDR3 reads TGTGCCAGCAGTAGGAAACCGGGGGACCAAGAGACCCAGTACTTC. Its translation: CASSRKPGDQETQYF.

The J gene is TRBJ2-1, the V gene TRBV7-9; maybe TRBD1 (6 bases). V lost 1 base and J lost 6, with 7 bases in between. This CDR3 is built from 13 residues. CDR1 and CDR2 from the germline V gene are SEHNR and FQNEAQ (reference sequence). The CDR3 reads CASSLGGLNEQFF. CDR3 in DNA: TGTGCCAGCAGCTTAGGGGGGCTCAATGAGCAGTTCTTC.

The chain carries TRBV2 and TRBJ2-1, with D maybe TRBD2 (5 bases). The CDR3 covers 14 residues. The ends were cut back, 8 bases at V and 8 bases at J, with 19 bases in the middle. Germline V gives CDR1 SNHLY, CDR2 FYNNEI. CDR3 bases: TGTGCCAGCCTCCAGACACTCACGAGGGATGAGCAGTTCTTC. Translated, it gives CASLQTLTRDEQFF.

V is TRBV7-8 and J is TRBJ1-2; unclear D gene. The germline CDR1 and CDR2 sequences are SGHVS and FQNEAQ. The V end lost 5 bases, the J end lost 0 bases, and 13 bases lay between the germline ends. This CDR3 region has 15 residues. Here the CDR3 DNA reads TGTGCCAGCAGCCCTACCGGGGAAACTAACTATGGCTACACCTTC. Translated: CASSPTGETNYGYTF.

In the case of this clone: At one boundary the junction diverges from the germline segment, which might be a read error. Other DNA sequences in this sample translate to the same CDR3. The chain is built from TRBV4-3 and TRBJ1-1, with TRBD1 as a possible D gene (6 bases). This CDR3 has 12 residues. Germline lookup yields CDR1 LGHNA and CDR2 YSLEER. The CDR3 loop is CASSQGGPVAFF. As DNA, the CDR3 is TGCGCCAGTAGCCAAGGGGGGCCCGTCGCTTTCTTT.

The genes are TRBV19 and TRBJ1-1; a possible D gene is TRBD1 (5 bases). Germline CDR1 and CDR2: LNHDA and SQIVND (reference sequence). Between the trimmed V and J ends, which lost 4 bases and 2 bases, there was a span of 8 bases. This CDR3 spans 13 amino acids. In nucleotides, the CDR3 is TGTGCCAGTAGTAATCAGGGAAACACTGAAGCTTTCTTT. Translating it yields CASSNQGNTEAFF.

This clone was observed a handful of times. The chain combines TRBV4-3 with TRBJ2-7; TRBD2 agrees at 8 bases. Germline-derived CDR1 and CDR2 are LGHNA and YSLEER. After removal of 4 bases from V and 2 bases from J, the junction contained 1 base not matched to a gene. The CDR3 consists of 13 residues. The CDR3 sequence is CASSPGLAYEQYF. In DNA form, the CDR3 reads TGCGCCAGCAGCCCGGGACTAGCCTACGAGCAGTACTTC.

The rearrangement links TRBV9 to TRBJ1-1; a possible D gene is TRBD1 (6 bases). The CDR3 runs to 16 residues. From germline, CDR1 is SGDLS and CDR2 YYNGEE. V lost 0 bases and J 5 bases, leaving 17 bases between the germline ends. The CDR3 region has the DNA TGTGCCAGCAGCGTAGTCCCGGGGGGCGCGGGAACTGAAGCTTTCTTT. As protein: CASSVVPGGAGTEAFF.

The J gene is TRBJ2-5, the V gene TRBV7-9, with D tentatively TRBD2 (5 bases). CDR1 and CDR2 (germline): SEHNR, FQNEAQ (reference sequence). CDR3 length: 15 residues. Deletions cut 3 bases from V and 4 bases from J, with 15 bases between. The CDR3 here is CASSLGVGGRETQYF. DNA of the CDR3: TGTGCCAGCAGCTTGGGCGTGGGCGGGCGAGAGACCCAGTACTTC.

This rearrangement joins TRBV5-6 to TRBJ1-1; D call uncertain. Germline CDR1 is SGHDT and CDR2 is YYEEEE. Trimming took 1 base from V and 2 from J, leaving 12 bases between them. This CDR3 comprises 15 residues. Here the CDR3 reads CASSLYEVFNTEAFF. The CDR3 coding sequence is TGTGCCAGCAGCTTGTATGAGGTGTTCAACACTGAAGCTTTCTTT.

This rearrangement joins TRBV18 to TRBJ1-5; TRBD1 matches at 12 bases. Germline loops: CDR1 KGHSH, CDR2 LQKENI. The V gene end was trimmed by 4 bases and the J gene end by 7 bases; junction bases not matched to a gene: 8. The CDR3 spans 16 residues. CDR3 protein: CASSQAGQGAGQPQHF. CDR3 nucleotide sequence: TGTGCCAGCTCACAAGCGGGACAGGGGGCTGGACAGCCCCAGCATTTT.

The V and J genes are TRBV19 and TRBJ1-5; 8 nucleotides match TRBD1. The CDR3 contains 13 residues. V lost 5 bases and J lost 7; bases outside the gene matches: 4. Germline-derived CDR1 and CDR2 are LNHDA and SQIVND (reference sequence). The CDR3: CASSQGAGQPQHF. Written as DNA, the CDR3 is TGTGCCAGTAGTCAGGGGGCAGGGCAGCCCCAGCATTTT.

The genes are TRBV29-1 and TRBJ1-2; possible D gene TRBD1, 6 bases. V was shortened by 4 bases and J by 11 bases, with 17 bases between the two germline ends. Germline assignment: CDR1 SQVTM and CDR2 ANQGSEA. The CDR3 covers 12 residues. The CDR3 protein is CSVVEGGAEYTF. The CDR3 coding sequence is TGCAGCGTTGTAGAAGGGGGGGCAGAGTACACCTTC.

DNA of the CDR3: TGTGCCAGCTCACCACCGTCCAGAAACGCAGGTCAGCCCCAGCATTTT. Protein product: CASSPPSRNAGQPQHF. The chain links TRBV18 to TRBJ1-5; D is unresolved. Germline lookup yields CDR1 KGHSH and CDR2 LQKENI. The V and J ends lost 0 bases and 6 bases respectively, with 15 bases between them. This CDR3 spans 16 amino acids.

The rearrangement links TRBV6-1 to TRBJ1-2; a weak D match, TRBD1 (5 bases). In germline, CDR1 is MNHNS, CDR2 SASEGT. Trimming took 4 bases from V and 8 from J, leaving 17 bases between them. CDR3 length equals 14 residues. The DNA for the CDR3 is TGTGCCAGCAGTGGTTCCAGGGCGGCCTTGGGCTACACCTTC. Its translation: CASSGSRAALGYTF.

This clone occurred once. J is TRBJ2-7 and V is TRBV11-2; TRBD1 agrees at 7 bases. In germline, CDR1 is SGHAT, CDR2 FQNNGV. The V and J ends lost 2 bases and 6 bases, in that order; junction bases with no gene match: 7. The CDR3 loop spans 14 amino acids. The CDR3 DNA follows: TGTGCCAGCAGCTTACAAGGGTCAGGGGGCGAGCAGTACTTC. Translated, it gives CASSLQGSGGEQYF.